This T cell receptor beta chain came from a study of blood T cell repertoires in COVID-19. Across the whole study: The United States, Italy and Spain supplied acute and convalescent COVID-19 samples.

Source study methods: Amplification of reference gene primers provided the estimated nucleated cell counts. Measured with immunoSEQ multiplex PCR; TCRdb has only the in-frame clones, and not every one. V and J calls plus clone size are reproduced from that table; the DNA served to infer D and trimming. The profile shows just over 300,000 clones, around nine tenths of them singletons. All enrollees were about 18 to 89 years old and from approximately 25 US areas. Categorization into cohorts depended on clinical history that participants reported. This CDR3 has 13 amino acids. The ends were cut back, 2 bases at V and 8 bases at J, with 11 bases in the middle. Looked up from germline, CDR1 is KGHDR and CDR2 is SFDVKD.

Sample: PBMCs or T cells enriched from blood (not recorded which). This sequence originates from a woman between 40 and 50 years old who had recovered from COVID-19. The gene calls are TRBV24-1 and TRBJ1-2; D gene unclear. CDR3 residues: CATSDSKGGGYTF. The CDR3 DNA reads as TGTGCCACCAGTGATTCTAAAGGAGGGGGCTACACCTTC.